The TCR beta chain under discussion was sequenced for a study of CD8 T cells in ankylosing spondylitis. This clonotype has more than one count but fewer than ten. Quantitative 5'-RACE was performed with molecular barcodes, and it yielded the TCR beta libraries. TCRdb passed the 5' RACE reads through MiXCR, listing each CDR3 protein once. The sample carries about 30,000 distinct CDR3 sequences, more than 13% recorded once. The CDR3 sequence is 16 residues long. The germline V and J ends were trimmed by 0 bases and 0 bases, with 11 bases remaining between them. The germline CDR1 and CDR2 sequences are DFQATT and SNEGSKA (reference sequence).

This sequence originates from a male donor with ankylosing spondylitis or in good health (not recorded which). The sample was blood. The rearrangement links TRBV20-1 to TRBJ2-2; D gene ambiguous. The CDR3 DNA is TGCAGTGCTAGAGATGTAAGCGTAACGAACACCGGGGAGCTGTTTTTT. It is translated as CSARDVSVTNTGELFF.